This T cell receptor beta chain stems from a study of tissue T cells after allogeneic stem cell transplantation. Survey-depth TCRbeta CDR3 sequencing reported V/J genes and productive frequencies. Sequenced by immunoSEQ multiplex PCR; TCRdb stores in-frame clones only, minus some. This sample has about 22,000 clones; around 77% occur once, and the top ten carry under 0.75%. Germline CDR1 is GFQATS and CDR2 is STVNSAI. The length of the CDR3 is 14 residues. The ends were cut back, 6 bases at V and 0 bases at J, with 12 bases in the middle. As regards this clone: Gene names denote mouse genes. The read is 1 residue too short to cover the CDR3 end, so that end is filled in from the germline J gene.

V usage is TRBV20 and J usage is TRBJ1-5; the D gene is possibly TRBD1 (6 bases). The origin of this receptor is a female BALB/c mouse in good health. The mice in this strain carry MHC haplotype H2-d. Sequencing was carried out using spleen. The sequenced CDR3 bases are TGTGGTGCCTGGACAGTAAATAACAACCAGGCTCCGCTT. It encodes CGAWTVNNNQAPL. The whole CDR3 protein is CGAWTVNNNQAPLF.